The rows below give T cell receptor beta chains drawn from one sample of a study of T cell repertoires in cytomegalovirus infection. One entry per CDR3 protein, called by TCRdb with MiXCR from the reads. The sample yields around 280,000 distinct CDR3 sequences, roughly a tenth seen once. The specimen was PBMCs. The receptors shown here come from a human donor in good health (CMV status not recorded). Some clones in this sample may be carry-over from other donors' samples. The CDR3 runs from the conserved cysteine through the conserved F or W. Fields, in order: clone size, D gene, J gene, V gene, CDR3 DNA, CDR3 protein. D genes are given only for firm matches. Some rows have no size entry. The others give once, few or many, or a class for an expanded clone.

many	-	TRBJ2-7	TRBV7-8	TGTGCCAGCAGCCGAAAGATACAGGTGTCTAGCTCCTACGAGCAGTACTTC	CASSRKIQVSSSYEQYF
-	-	TRBJ1-6	TRBV20-1	TGCAGTGCTAGGCCTTCATTCGACTCACCCCTCCACTTT	CSARPSFDSPLHF
many	-	TRBJ2-1	TRBV28	TGTGCCAGCAGACCTCGTCCTCCAATCTCCTACAATGAGCAGTTCTTC	CASRPRPPISYNEQFF
many	-	TRBJ1-2	TRBV28	TGTGCCAGCAAAATAGCTAACTATGGCTACACCTTC	CASKIANYGYTF
many	TRBD1	TRBJ1-2	TRBV7-2	TGTGCCAGCAGCAGGGACAGGGGGAACTATGGCTACACCTTC	CASSRDRGNYGYTF
many	-	TRBJ2-6	TRBV7-9	TGTGCCAGCAGCCTAAGCCCCAGGGAAAAAATAGACTCTGGGGCCAACGTCCTGACTTTC	CASSLSPREKIDSGANVLTF
few	-	TRBJ1-1	TRBV2	TGTGCCAGCAGCCACCCTGGAGCTTTCTTT	CASSHPGAFF
-	TRBD1	TRBJ1-5	TRBV6-5	TGTGCCAGCAAAGGGGGCGAACGCCAGCCCCAGCATTTT	CASKGGERQPQHF
many	-	TRBJ1-6	TRBV7-2	TGTGCCAGCAGCCGCGGGGGGGGATTCGACAATTCACCCCTCCACTTT	CASSRGGGFDNSPLHF
few	TRBD1	TRBJ2-1	TRBV4-1	TGCGCCAGCAGCCAAGACAGGGGGCGCAATGAGCAGTTCTTC	CASSQDRGRNEQFF
few	-	TRBJ1-3	TRBV12-3/TRBV12-4	TGTGCCAGCACTTCCGAGAACTCTGGAAACACCATATATTTT	CASTSENSGNTIYF
many	TRBD2	TRBJ2-3	TRBV7-8	TGTGCCAGCAGCTTAGAGTGGGGACTAGCGGGGGGGCCTACAGATACGCAGTATTTT	CASSLEWGLAGGPTDTQYF
many	-	TRBJ2-1	TRBV7-3	TGTGCCAGCAGCCCTGGAGACCCGCTCAATGAGCAGTTCTTC	CASSPGDPLNEQFF
few	TRBD2	TRBJ2-7	TRBV4-2	TGTGCCAGCAGCCAGATCGGCCGGACTAGCGGCGAGTACGAGCAGTACTTC	CASSQIGRTSGEYEQYF
many	-	TRBJ2-1	TRBV28	TGTGCCAGCCTAACACCGGAGGCCTACAATGAGCAGTTCTTC	CASLTPEAYNEQFF
-	-	TRBJ2-1	TRBV7-9	TGTGCCAGCAGCTTAGCCGTTGGGATCCCCGAATACAATGAGCAGTTCTTC	CASSLAVGIPEYNEQFF
many	-	TRBJ2-5	TRBV7-2	TGTGCCAGCGGGCTGTACCAAGAGACCCAGTACTTC	CASGLYQETQYF
many	TRBD1	TRBJ2-7	TRBV7-6	TGTGCCAGCAGCCCCGGACAGGGTAACTACGAGCAGTACTTC	CASSPGQGNYEQYF
-	-	TRBJ2-2	TRBV20-1	TGCAGTGCCGCCCGGTCCGGGGAGCTGTTTTTT	CSAARSGELFF
many	TRBD1	TRBJ2-3	TRBV29-1	TGCAGCGTTGGGACAGGGACAGATACGCAGTATTTT	CSVGTGTDTQYF
many	-	TRBJ2-3	TRBV7-6	TGTGCCAGCAGCTTGGGCAGGACGCAGTATTTT	CASSLGRTQYF
-	-	TRBJ1-1	TRBV28	TGTGCCAGCAGCACACTATCCCCGGACAGGAACACTGAAGCTTTCTTT	CASSTLSPDRNTEAFF
many	-	TRBJ2-7	TRBV23-1	TGCGCCAGCAGCCAAGGACCCCATAAGTACTTC	CASSQGPHKYF
many	-	TRBJ1-5	TRBV23-1	TGCGCCAGCAGTCAATCGGACGGCCCAGGCGATCAGCCCCAGCATTTT	CASSQSDGPGDQPQHF
many	-	TRBJ2-7	TRBV29-1	TGCCGGACTCCCGGCCCCACGAAAAAGGGCCTCGAGCAGTACTTC	CRTPGPTKKGLEQYF
many	-	TRBJ2-1	TRBV20-1	TGCAGTGCTAGAGGCTATGTAGGTTACAATGAGCAGTTCTTC	CSARGYVGYNEQFF
many	-	TRBJ2-6	TRBV2	TGTGCCAAATGGGGGGTACACCCTGGGGCCAACGTCCTGACTTTC	CAKWGVHPGANVLTF
many	TRBD2	TRBJ2-1	TRBV18	TGTGCCAGCAGTCCCGGGGGGAATGAGCAGTTCTTC	CASSPGGNEQFF
few	TRBD2	TRBJ2-5	TRBV20-1	TGCAGTGCTAGTCCGCTTGCTAGCGGGGGTCTCCCAGAGACCCAGTACTTC	CSASPLASGGLPETQYF
many	TRBD2	TRBJ2-7	TRBV20-1	TGCAGTGCTCCAGGACTAGCGGGGCATTACGAGCAGTACTTC	CSAPGLAGHYEQYF
many	-	TRBJ2-5	TRBV29-1	TGCAGCGTTGCGGGGTACCAAGAGACCCAGTACTTC	CSVAGYQETQYF
many	-	TRBJ2-1	TRBV19	TGTGCCAGTAGTATAGTTGCAGATCAATTTCCCACCTACAATGAGCAGTTCTTC	CASSIVADQFPTYNEQFF
many	TRBD2	TRBJ2-1	TRBV20-1	TGCAGTGCACAACCGCTAGCGGGGGGTCGTCCGACCTATAGCTCCTACAATGAGCAGTTCTTC	CSAQPLAGGRPTYSSYNEQFF
-	-	TRBJ1-5	TRBV3-1	TGTGCCAGCAGCCAAGATGCAGGGGCTTCCCAGCATTTT	CASSQDAGASQHF
many	-	TRBJ1-6	TRBV6-2/TRBV6-3	TGTGCCAGCAGTTACTCGAAACTCCGGGACGGAGAAACACCACCCCTCCACTTT	CASSYSKLRDGETPPLHF
many	TRBD2	TRBJ2-1	TRBV25-1	TGTGCCAGCGGACTAGCGGGGGCTCGGTCCTACAATGAGCAGTTCTTC	CASGLAGARSYNEQFF
many	-	TRBJ2-2	TRBV7-2	TGTGCCAGCAGCCCTGGGGGGACCGGGGAGCTGTTTTTT	CASSPGGTGELFF
many	TRBD2	TRBJ2-2	TRBV7-6	TGTGCCAGCAGCTTAGCTGCGGGGGGCACCGGGGAGCTGTTTTTT	CASSLAAGGTGELFF
many	-	TRBJ1-1	TRBV12-3/TRBV12-4	TGTGCCAGCAGTTTAGGATCAAACACTGAAGCTTTCTTT	CASSLGSNTEAFF
many	TRBD2	TRBJ2-1	TRBV3-1	TGTGCCAGCAGCCATAGGACTAGCGGGTTCTCCTACAATGAGCAGTTCTTC	CASSHRTSGFSYNEQFF
many	-	TRBJ1-2	TRBV6-6	TGTGCCAGCAGTTACACGACAGCTAACTATGGCTACACCTTC	CASSYTTANYGYTF
-	TRBD2	TRBJ2-1	TRBV2	TGTGCCAGCAAGTGGGAGGCTAGCGGAATGAATGAGCAGTTCTTC	CASKWEASGMNEQFF
few	TRBD2	TRBJ2-2	TRBV20-1	TGCAGTGCTTATCCCGGGACTAGCGGGGGGACCGGGGAGCTGTTTTTT	CSAYPGTSGGTGELFF
many	-	TRBJ1-2	TRBV7-2	TGTGCCAGCAGCTTCCGGGACCGAGGAGGAGGCTACACCTTC	CASSFRDRGGGYTF
many	-	TRBJ1-5	TRBV28	TGTGCCAGCAGTCATGACAGGAGCAATCAGCCCCAGCATTTT	CASSHDRSNQPQHF
many	-	TRBJ1-1	TRBV20-1	TGCAGGGGGGGATACACTGAAGCTTTCTTT	CRGGYTEAFF
-	-	TRBJ2-2	TRBV29-1	TGCAGCGCCCAGAGGTATGCCGCCGGGGAGCTGTTTTTT	CSAQRYAAGELFF
-	TRBD1	TRBJ1-2	TRBV27	TGTGCCAGCAGTTCGACAGGGGCTAACGACTATGGCTACACCTTC	CASSSTGANDYGYTF
many	-	TRBJ1-5	TRBV25-1	TGTGCCAGCAGTGAATGGGGCGAGCCCCAGCATTTT	CASSEWGEPQHF
few	-	TRBJ1-5	TRBV20-1	TGCAGTGCTGATGCAGGTCTTAGCAATCAGCCCCAGCATTTT	CSADAGLSNQPQHF
many	-	TRBJ1-4	TRBV7-2	TGTGCCAGCAGCCTTGAGAGGGGTAGGAATGAAAAACTGTTTTTT	CASSLERGRNEKLFF
many	TRBD1	TRBJ1-1	TRBV6-2/TRBV6-3	TGTGCCAGCAGTTACTCAGGGACAGGGGAAGCTTTCTTT	CASSYSGTGEAFF
-	TRBD2	TRBJ2-1	TRBV20-1	TGCAGTGCTACCCGGGTTTCGCGGGGGGTCTACAATGGGCAGTTCTTC	CSATRVSRGVYNGQFF
many	-	TRBJ2-4	TRBV7-9	TGTGCCAGCAGCTTAAGAGGGCTAGCCAAAAACATTCAGTACTTC	CASSLRGLAKNIQYF
few	TRBD1	TRBJ2-5	TRBV29-1	TGCAGCGTTGAAGCGTGGGGACAGGCGAAAGAGACCCAGTACTTC	CSVEAWGQAKETQYF
few	TRBD2	TRBJ2-1	TRBV20-1	TGCAGTGCGAGACAGCGGGGGGGCCCTAGAGGTGAGCAGTTCTTC	CSARQRGGPRGEQFF
many	-	TRBJ2-3	TRBV7-6	TGTGCCAGCAGCTTAGCAGGGGTAGATACGCAGTATTTT	CASSLAGVDTQYF
few	TRBD1	TRBJ2-3	TRBV6-2/TRBV6-3	TGTGCCAGCAGTTCCCGCCCGGGACAGGGAATAAGGACCACAGATACGCAGTATTTT	CASSSRPGQGIRTTDTQYF
many	-	TRBJ1-2	TRBV5-1	TGCGCCAGCAGCGCGGCAGGGGAAGGCTACACCTTC	CASSAAGEGYTF
many	-	TRBJ1-2	TRBV18	TGTGCCAGCTCACCTGACACCACGGCTGTCTATGGCTACACCTTC	CASSPDTTAVYGYTF